What follows describes a single T cell receptor (beta chain). Clones were sequenced by immunoSEQ multiplex PCR, and TCRdb holds only the in-frame ones, with some missing. The table lists 190,000 or so clones, approximately 84% of them singletons, with about 3% in the top ten. The CDR3 has 14 residues. The J segment lost 3 bases and the V segment lost 5 bases, leaving 3 bases of the junction unmatched. The germline gives CDR1 SNHLY, CDR2 FYNNEI. The sample comes from a study of cytomegalovirus exposure and HLA in healthy donors. Sequencing was carried out using PBMCs. This clonotype was sampled from a woman younger than 35 in good health and CMV-seropositive. The gene calls are TRBV2 and TRBJ1-3; 8 nucleotides agree with TRBD1. CDR3 nucleotide sequence: TGTGCCAGCAGTCAGGGGGCTGGTGGAAACACCATATATTTT. It yields the protein CASSQGAGGNTIYF.